Each of the 15 T cell receptor beta chains below was sequenced from the same sample in a study of OX40 agonist ivuxolimab in advanced cancers. Libraries were prepared by immunoSEQ multiplex PCR; TCRdb keeps only in-frame clonotypes and omits some of them. The sample contains about 21,000 clones, about 83% of which appear only once. The sequencing used CD4+ or CD8+ T cells sorted from blood, collected in a trial of the OX40 agonist ivuxolimab. These receptors were obtained from an adult with an advanced solid tumor such as melanoma, head and neck, liver or kidney cancer.

This clone was found once. V is TRBV27 and J is TRBJ1-6; D call uncertain. The CDR3 runs to 15 residues. V lost 1 base and J 7 bases, leaving 11 bases between the germline ends. From germline, CDR1 is MNHEY and CDR2 SMNVEV (reference sequence). The CDR3 here is CASSLWADVNSPLHF. CDR3 nucleotides: TGTGCCAGCAGTTTATGGGCAGACGTAAATTCACCCCTCCACTTT.

The rearrangement uses TRBV27 and TRBJ2-7, with a tentative D call TRBD2 (6 bases). V lost 5 bases and J lost 6, with 8 bases in between. This CDR3 has 11 residues. The germline V gene has CDR1 MNHEY and CDR2 SMNVEV (reference sequence). In DNA, the CDR3 is TGTGCCAGCAGTGTGGGGGGCGAGCAGTACTTC. This codes for CASSVGGEQYF.

By sample fraction, this clone is medium-sized (0.01 to 0.1%). This chain uses TRBV5-6 with TRBJ1-6, with TRBD1 identical over 9 bases. V gave up 6 bases and J gave up 5 bases; unmatched junction bases: 6. The CDR3 runs 15 residues. The germline V gene has CDR1 SGHDT and CDR2 YYEEEE. DNA for the CDR3: TGTGCCAGCACTCCACAGGGGGCAAATAATTCACCCCTCCACTTT. Amino acids: CASTPQGANNSPLHF. Supplemented by reference TRBV5-6 and TRBJ1-6, the full variable domain reads DAGVTQSPTHLIKTRGQQVTLRCSPKSGHDTVSWYQQALGQGPQFIFQYYEEEERQRGNFPDRFSGHQFPNYSSELNVNALLLGDSALYLCASTPQGANNSPLHFGNGTRLTVT.

The chain combines TRBV9 with TRBJ2-1; 11 positions agree with TRBD1. The CDR3 consists of 16 residues. Trimming at V came to 4 bases and at J to 2 bases, leaving 5 bases not matched to a gene. Germline CDR1 SGDLS, CDR2 YYNGEE. The CDR3 DNA follows: TGTGCCAGCAGCCCCCGGACAGGGGGCGCCTACAATGAGCAGTTCTTC. Its protein is CASSPRTGGAYNEQFF. Complete variable domain (other parts from reference TRBV9 and TRBJ2-1): DSGVTQTPKHLITATGQRVTLRCSPRSGDLSVYWYQQSLDQGLQFLIQYYNGEERAKGNILERFSAQQFPDLHSELNLSSLELGDSALYFCASSPRTGGAYNEQFFGPGTRLTVL.

The J gene is TRBJ2-1, the V gene TRBV7-6, with a tentative D call TRBD2 (5 bases). Germline V gene sequence: CDR1 SGHVS, CDR2 FNYEAQ. With 5 bases removed from V and 8 bases from J, the gap between germline ends came to 13 bases. CDR3 length equals 13 residues. CDR3 sequence: CASSPRHGDEQFF. CDR3 coding DNA: TGTGCCAGCAGCCCAAGACACGGGGATGAGCAGTTCTTC. The complete variable domain, with remaining parts taken from reference TRBV7-6 and TRBJ2-1, reads GAGVSQSPRYKVTKRGQDVALRCDPISGHVSLYWYRQALGQGPEFLTYFNYEAQQDKSGLPNDRFSAERPEGSISTLTIQRTEQRDSAMYRCASSPRHGDEQFFGPGTRLTVL.

The J gene is TRBJ1-1, the V gene TRBV13; D unresolved. V lost 5 bases and J 0 bases, leaving 13 bases between the germline ends. CDR3 size: 15 residues. The germline gives CDR1 PRHDT, CDR2 FYEKMQ (reference sequence). The CDR3 is CASSQAARMNTEAFF. CDR3 sequence (DNA): TGTGCCAGCAGCCAGGCGGCCAGGATGAACACTGAAGCTTTCTTT.

The chain is built from TRBV6-5 and TRBJ1-1; D is unresolved. The CDR3 has 11 amino acids. V shed 2 bases and J shed 8 bases, with 6 bases lying between them. Germline CDR1 and CDR2: MNHEY and SVGAGI. For the CDR3, the DNA is TGTGCCAGCAGTTACGGGGAGGAAGCTTTCTTT. It encodes CASSYGEEAFF.

The V and J genes are TRBV30 and TRBJ1-5; maybe TRBD1 (6 bases). From germline, CDR1 is GTSNPN and CDR2 SVGIG (reference sequence). Trimming cost V 3 bases and J 4 bases, with 16 bases left between them. This CDR3 has 15 residues. The CDR3 reads CAWSRGRGVNQPQHF. In nucleotides, the CDR3 is TGTGCCTGGAGCAGGGGCCGGGGAGTTAATCAGCCCCAGCATTTT.

Here the CDR3 reads CASSQEDQGTDTQYF. CDR3 DNA sequence: TGTGCCAGCAGCCAAGAAGACCAGGGCACAGATACGCAGTATTTT. This sequence joins TRBV4-2 and TRBJ2-3; D not resolved. Trimming took off 0 bases at V and 1 base at J, with 8 bases between the two ends. CDR1 LGHNA and CDR2 YNFKEQ come from the germline V gene. This CDR3 contains 15 residues.

DNA for the CDR3: TGTGCCAGCAGCTACAGACAGGGTCGGGCTGAAGCTTTCTTT. Protein product: CASSYRQGRAEAFF. The V and J genes are TRBV5-5 and TRBJ1-1; 7 bases line up with TRBD1. Germline lookup yields CDR1 SGHKS and CDR2 YYEKEE (reference sequence). Trimming removed 3 bases from V and 6 bases from J; junction bases left unmatched: 8. The CDR3 runs to 14 residues.

J is TRBJ2-2 and V is TRBV27; no reliable D call. Trimming stripped 5 bases from V and 2 bases from J, with 9 bases between. The CDR3 extends over 14 amino acids. Germline loops: CDR1 MNHEY, CDR2 SMNVEV (reference sequence). The CDR3 sequence: CASSPYTNTGELFF. Here the CDR3 DNA reads TGTGCCAGCAGTCCCTACACAAACACCGGGGAGCTGTTTTTT.

The genes are TRBV6-1 and TRBJ1-1; D ambiguous. CDR3 length equals 17 residues. Deletions cut 3 bases from V and 0 bases from J, with 17 bases between. CDR1 MNHNS and CDR2 SASEGT come from the germline V gene. This chain's CDR3 is CASSDVVSLPMNTEAFF. In DNA form, the CDR3 reads TGTGCCAGCAGTGATGTTGTCAGCTTACCTATGAACACTGAAGCTTTCTTT.

In its sample, this clone was seen a few times. The V and J genes are TRBV27 and TRBJ1-4, with unresolved D. The ends were cut back, 2 bases at V and 8 bases at J, with 12 bases in the middle. The CDR3 sequence is 14 residues long. Germline V lookup: CDR1 MNHEY, CDR2 SMNVEV (reference sequence). Written as DNA, the CDR3 is TGTGCCAGCAGTTTAAATTATCGAGGGGAAAAACTGTTTTTT. The encoded protein is CASSLNYRGEKLFF.

This chain connects TRBV7-6 to TRBJ2-3; 10 nucleotides line up with TRBD2. CDR1 and CDR2 from the germline V gene are SGHVS and FNYEAQ. The trim removed 2 bases at V and 4 bases at J, leaving 3 bases unmatched. The CDR3 is made up of 15 amino acids. The CDR3 DNA sequence: TGTGCCAGCAGCTTACCTAGCGGGGGCGCAGATACGCAGTATTTT. It specifies CASSLPSGGADTQYF.

The chain joins TRBV9 to TRBJ2-2; D possibly corresponds to TRBD1 (6 bases). Germline V CDR1 and CDR2: SGDLS, YYNGEE. Trimming took 3 bases from V and 0 from J, leaving 9 bases between them. The CDR3 is made up of 15 amino acids. The CDR3 reads CASSGQGSNTGELFF. In DNA, the CDR3 is TGTGCCAGCAGCGGCCAGGGGTCGAACACCGGGGAGCTGTTTTTT.